This entry describes one T cell receptor beta chain. The antigen remains unidentified. V shed 6 bases and J shed 0 bases, with 18 bases lying between them. Germline CDR1 is SGHAT and CDR2 is FQNNGV. This CDR3 has 16 residues. The sample comes from a study of T cell responses to AZD1222 COVID-19 vaccine. Study information: Investigators merged groups given second doses at roughly 4 or roughly 12 weeks.

Study-wide results and caveats: Unmutated variant regions are reportedly targeted by nearly half of spike-specific TCRs.

The method was immunoSEQ multiplex PCR; TCRdb's version includes in-frame clones alone and lacks a portion of them. The sample includes some 140,000 clones, 85% to 90% of them seen just once. Here the sequenced sample was peripheral blood, taken on day 0 of AZD1222 vaccination. The clonotype originates from an adult in good health. This chain links TRBV11-2 with TRBJ2-7; TRBD2 is a possible D gene (6 bases). CDR3 sequence reads: CASRSKYPGSSYEQYF. CDR3 DNA sequence: TGTGCCAGCAGATCTAAGTATCCCGGGAGCTCCTACGAGCAGTACTTC.